One and the same sample provided the 21 T cell receptor beta chains below, sequenced in a study of T cell responses to AZD1222 COVID-19 vaccine. The protocol was immunoSEQ multiplex PCR, while the TCRdb copy is restricted to in-frame clones and leaves out a portion. The table lists about 91,000 clones, around nine tenths of them singletons. The sample was peripheral blood, taken 28 days after the second AZD1222 dose. All receptors come from an adult who received the AZD1222 COVID-19 vaccine.

A single count supports this clone. The V gene is TRBV7-2, the J gene TRBJ2-1; possibly TRBD2 for D (5 bases). Trimming shortened V by 5 bases and J by 4 bases, and 12 bases separated the two germline ends. CDR1 is SGHTA and CDR2 is FQGNSA in the germline V gene. This CDR3 is built from 14 residues. The CDR3 loop is CASSTRTVYNEQFF. CDR3 nucleotides: TGTGCCAGCAGCACCCGGACTGTTTACAATGAGCAGTTCTTC.

This clone has just one count. The gene calls are TRBV19 and TRBJ1-6, with D unclear. V was shortened by 4 bases and J by 0 bases, with 10 bases between the two germline ends. Germline V lookup: CDR1 LNHDA, CDR2 SQIVND (reference sequence). CDR3 length: 16 residues. Here the CDR3 DNA reads TGTGCCAGTAGTACCTCTGGGAGCTCCTATAATTCACCCCTCCACTTT. Encoded protein: CASSTSGSSYNSPLHF.

The J gene is TRBJ2-5, the V gene TRBV12-3 or TRBV12-4; D uncertain. The CDR3 contains 12 residues. V shed 6 bases and J shed 4 bases, with 9 bases lying between them. The CDR3 DNA sequence: TGTGCCAGCAGCCCGACGAGAGAGACCCAGTACTTC. Its protein product is CASSPTRETQYF.

This clone was observed a single time. CDR3 amino acids: CASSLVATDTQYF. The CDR3 DNA reads TGTGCCAGCAGCTTGGTGGCTACAGATACGCAGTATTTT. The gene calls are TRBV5-4 and TRBJ2-3; D gene ambiguous. The V end was cut by 0 bases, the J end by 3 bases, with 5 bases between. This CDR3 has 13 amino acids. Germline V gene lookup returns CDR1 SGHNT and CDR2 YYREEE (reference sequence).

The chain employs TRBV5-6 and TRBJ2-7; D is uncertain. Germline assignment: CDR1 SGHDT and CDR2 YYEEEE. The V gene lost 1 base and the J gene lost 6 bases, with 14 bases spanning the gap. The CDR3 sequence is 14 residues long. DNA of the CDR3: TGTGCCAGCAGCTTGTCGTACAGTATATCCGAGCAGTACTTC. It codes for CASSLSYSISEQYF.

The chain couples TRBV6-2 or TRBV6-3 to TRBJ1-5; D is ambiguous. The germline V gene encodes CDR1 MNHEY and CDR2 SVGEGT. Trimming pared 2 bases from V and 5 bases from J, leaving 7 bases between. The CDR3 loop spans 13 amino acids. The CDR3 loop is CASSYQGYQPQHF. Written as DNA, the CDR3 is TGTGCCAGCAGTTACCAAGGATATCAGCCCCAGCATTTT.

The CDR3 nucleotides read TGTGCCAGCACCGAAAGTGGGGGCAATCAGCCCCAGCATTTT. Its translation: CASTESGGNQPQHF. The genes are TRBV6-5 and TRBJ1-5, with D uncertain. The CDR3 is 14 amino acids. CDR1 and CDR2 from the germline V gene are MNHEY and SVGAGI. V was clipped by 7 bases and J by 2 bases, with 12 bases between them.

The chain uses TRBV12-3 or TRBV12-4 and TRBJ1-2; no reliable D call. The CDR3 is made up of 13 amino acids. V lost 3 bases to trimming and J lost 8 bases, with 13 bases between them. The DNA for the CDR3 is TGTGCCAGCAGTTTCGACGGGTTGGGCGGCTACACCTTC. It codes for CASSFDGLGGYTF.

This chain joins TRBV18 and TRBJ2-3; D is unresolved. Germline V gene data show CDR1 as KGHSH and CDR2 as LQKENI. Trimming removed 2 bases from V and 4 bases from J, with 7 bases in between. The CDR3 sequence is 13 residues long. CDR3 in amino acids: CASSPTRADTQYF. The CDR3 DNA is TGTGCCAGCTCACCAACACGAGCAGATACGCAGTATTTT.

The chain recombines TRBV2 with TRBJ1-1; possibly TRBD1 for D (5 bases). The CDR3 has 14 residues. V was trimmed by 4 bases and J by 11 bases, leaving 20 bases between them. The germline gives CDR1 SNHLY, CDR2 FYNNEI. CDR3 amino acids: CASSASAGRGWAFF. CDR3 coding DNA: TGTGCCAGCAGTGCGTCGGCAGGGCGGGGTTGGGCTTTCTTT.

This chain uses TRBV9 with TRBJ2-7; perhaps TRBD2 as D (7 bases). In germline, CDR1 is SGDLS, CDR2 YYNGEE. Trimming shortened V by 4 bases and J by 5 bases, and 19 bases separated the two germline ends. There are 15 residues in the CDR3. CDR3 amino acids: CASSPRGEGMNEQYF. In DNA, the CDR3 is TGTGCCAGCAGCCCAAGGGGGGAGGGTATGAACGAGCAGTACTTC.

The chain employs TRBV7-9 and TRBJ1-5; D ambiguous. V was shortened by 1 base and J by 8 bases, with 9 bases between the two germline ends. Germline V CDR1 and CDR2: SEHNR, FQNEAQ (reference sequence). The CDR3 has 13 amino acids. The CDR3 nucleotides read TGTGCCAGCAGCTTAGGGGGTTGGGAGCCCCAGCATTTT. This encodes CASSLGGWEPQHF.

This sequence joins TRBV15 and TRBJ1-5; TRBD1 aligns across 7 bases. This CDR3 has 19 residues. The germline V gene encodes CDR1 LNHNV and CDR2 YYDKDF (reference sequence). With 1 base clipped from V and 5 bases from J, the junction kept 17 bases outside the gene matches. DNA for the CDR3: TGTGCCACCAGCAGAGGCTACGCACGACAGGGAAGTGTAGATCAGCCCCAGCATTTT. This translates into CATSRGYARQGSVDQPQHF.

The genes are TRBV11-3 and TRBJ1-1, with D possibly matching TRBD1 (5 bases). The CDR3 is 14 residues long. Germline CDR1 is SGHNT and CDR2 is YENEEA. V lost 0 bases and J 5 bases, leaving 10 bases between the germline ends. As DNA, the CDR3 is TGTGCCAGCAGCTTAGATCCAGGGAGAACTGAAGCTTTCTTT. As protein: CASSLDPGRTEAFF.

J is TRBJ2-2 and V is TRBV11-3; D is ambiguous. This CDR3 has 13 residues. V dropped 3 bases and J dropped 5 bases, with 7 bases sitting between them. CDR1 SGHNT and CDR2 YENEEA come from the germline V gene. CDR3: CASSFLGTGELFF. The CDR3 nucleotides are TGTGCCAGCAGCTTCCTGGGAACCGGGGAGCTGTTTTTT.

This clone was seen a few times. V and J are TRBV5-1 and TRBJ2-7; 8 bases agree with TRBD1. The CDR3 extends over 15 amino acids. The J segment lost 6 bases and the V segment lost 2 bases, leaving 10 bases of the junction unmatched. Looked up from germline, CDR1 is SGHRS and CDR2 is YFSETQ. The CDR3 DNA follows: TGCGCCAGCAGCTTTGTCCTTGGACAGGGCGGCGAGCAGTACTTC. Its translation: CASSFVLGQGGEQYF.

The chain joins TRBV19 to TRBJ2-1, with TRBD1 matching over 10 bases. CDR3 length equals 14 residues. Germline trimming cut 2 bases from V and 8 bases from J; bases unmatched to any gene: 3. The germline V gene encodes CDR1 LNHDA and CDR2 SQIVND (reference sequence). The CDR3: CASSIRTGGDEQFF. The DNA for the CDR3 is TGTGCCAGTAGTATAAGGACAGGGGGGGATGAGCAGTTCTTC.

The rearrangement uses TRBV18 and TRBJ1-6, with TRBD1 identical over 7 bases. This CDR3 has 17 residues. Germline CDR1 KGHSH, CDR2 LQKENI. The V gene end was trimmed by 3 bases and the J gene end by 9 bases; junction bases not matched to a gene: 14. CDR3 loop: CASSPRSDRLFGSPLHF. DNA for the CDR3: TGTGCCAGCTCACCCCGATCGGACAGGCTCTTTGGTTCACCCCTCCACTTT. Together with reference TRBV18 and TRBJ1-6, the CDR3 gives the full variable domain: NAGVMQNPRHLVRRRGQEARLRCSPMKGHSHVYWYRQLPEEGLKFMVYLQKENIIDESGMPKERFSAEFPKEGPSILRIQQVVRGDSAAYFCASSPRSDRLFGSPLHFGNGTRLTVT.

The V and J genes are TRBV6-1 and TRBJ2-3; 11 nucleotides align to TRBD2. Unmatched junction bases numbered 3, after V lost 0 bases and J lost 4 bases. Germline V gene lookup returns CDR1 MNHNS and CDR2 SASEGT. The length of the CDR3 is 16 residues. CDR3 sequence: CASSEAELAGADTQYF. Written as DNA, the CDR3 is TGTGCCAGCAGTGAAGCGGAACTAGCGGGGGCAGATACGCAGTATTTT.

This chain connects TRBV6-5 to TRBJ2-1; D is uncertain. Germline CDR1 is MNHEY and CDR2 is SVGAGI. Trimming pared 7 bases from V and 6 bases from J, leaving 13 bases between. This CDR3 has 13 residues. CDR3 nucleotides: TGTGCCAGCAAGGAAGGGCTCCCCAATGAGCAGTTCTTC. This gives the protein CASKEGLPNEQFF.

The gene calls are TRBV25-1 and TRBJ2-1; 7 bases align to TRBD1. The V and J ends lost 4 bases and 6 bases, in that order; junction bases with no gene match: 15. Germline V gives CDR1 MGHDK, CDR2 SYGVNS. The CDR3 extends over 17 amino acids. The CDR3: CASSGASGTVGLNEQFF. The CDR3 DNA follows: TGTGCCAGCAGTGGAGCCTCCGGGACAGTAGGCCTCAATGAGCAGTTCTTC.